The rows below give T cell receptor beta chains drawn from one sample of a study of metastatic and nonmetastatic thyroid tumors. Via MiXCR, TCRdb re-called the PCR reads. The repertoire holds around 24,000 clones, with around 13% as singletons. Source material: blood. The origin of the receptors is a female donor with papillary thyroid cancer or a benign thyroid nodule (not recorded which). Some clones in this sample may be carry-over from other donors' samples. The CDR3 runs from the conserved cysteine through the conserved F or W. D genes are given only for firm matches. A clone size is listed for some rows: how often the clone was seen (once, few, many), or a class if it is expanded.

cdr3_aa cdr3_nt j_call clone_size d_call v_call
CASSVGGTATNEKLFF TGCGCCAGCAGCGTTGGGGGGACCGCAACTAATGAAAAACTGTTTTTT TRBJ1-4 many NA TRBV5-1
CASSFGRRTGELFF TGTGCCAGCAGTTTCGGCAGGAGGACCGGGGAGCTGTTTTTT TRBJ2-2 few NA TRBV27
CASSHQQGAWYGYTF TGTGCCAGCAGTCACCAACAGGGGGCATGGTATGGCTACACCTTC TRBJ1-2 many TRBD1 TRBV27
CASSKTGAKNIQYF TGTGCCAGCAGTAAAACTGGTGCCAAAAACATTCAGTACTTC TRBJ2-4 many NA TRBV12-3/TRBV12-4
CASRGVGTDTQYF TGCGCCAGTAGGGGGGTCGGGACAGATACGCAGTATTTT TRBJ2-3 NA NA TRBV19
CASSVCNEQFF TGTGCCAGTAGTGTTTGCAATGAGCAGTTCTTC TRBJ2-1 many NA TRBV19
CASSRTGAVGSPLHF TGTGCCAGCAGCCGAACAGGGGCCGTTGGATCACCCCTCCACTTT TRBJ1-6 NA TRBD1 TRBV3-1
CAWSGAQVAYEQYF TGTGCCTGGAGTGGTGCCCAGGTAGCCTACGAGCAGTACTTC TRBJ2-7 NA NA TRBV30
CASSPQGANVLTF TGTGCCAGCAGCCCTCAGGGGGCCAACGTCCTGACTTTC TRBJ2-6 many NA TRBV7-8
CSATRLAGLNEQFF TGCAGTGCTACTCGACTAGCGGGGCTAAATGAGCAGTTCTTC TRBJ2-1 NA TRBD2 TRBV20-1
CASSQVLRGLNTEAFF TGCGCCAGCAGCCAAGTCTTAAGGGGGCTGAACACTGAAGCTTTCTTT TRBJ1-1 many TRBD1 TRBV4-1
CASSPSGRYEQYF TGTGCCAGCAGCCCTTCGGGGAGGTACGAGCAGTACTTC TRBJ2-7 NA NA TRBV7-9
CASSYALSSYEQYF TGTGCCAGCAGTTACGCGTTATCCTCCTACGAGCAGTACTTC TRBJ2-7 many NA TRBV6-5
CASSLAPGGVWETQYF TGTGCCAGCAGCTTGGCCCCAGGGGGAGTGTGGGAGACCCAGTACTTC TRBJ2-5 many TRBD1 TRBV5-4
CASSVRDTSYEQYF TGTGCCAGCAGTGTCCGGGACACCTCCTACGAGCAGTACTTC TRBJ2-7 many NA TRBV12-3/TRBV12-4
CSAVQGGTYEQYF TGCAGTGCTGTTCAAGGGGGGACCTACGAGCAGTACTTC TRBJ2-7 many NA TRBV20-1
CASSQGFAYEQYF TGTGCCAGCAGCCAGGGATTTGCCTACGAGCAGTACTTC TRBJ2-7 NA NA TRBV6-2/TRBV6-3
CASSVATSSSYNEQFF TGTGCCAGCAGCGTAGCAACTAGCTCCTCCTACAATGAGCAGTTCTTC TRBJ2-1 NA NA TRBV9
CASSFFFPAPGTSMRVMDEQYF TGTGCCAGCAGTTTCTTTTTTCCGGCCCCCGGGACTAGTATGCGGGTGATGGACGAGCAGTACTTC TRBJ2-7 many TRBD2 TRBV27
CASSFGVGTGSKKLFF TGTGCCAGCAGCTTTGGAGTGGGGACAGGGTCGAAAAAACTGTTTTTT TRBJ1-4 many TRBD1 TRBV5-6
CASSPLTGMNTEAFF TGTGCCAGCAGCCCACTTACTGGGATGAACACTGAAGCTTTCTTT TRBJ1-1 NA NA TRBV7-2
CASRRDWADTQYF TGTGCCAGCAGGAGGGACTGGGCAGATACGCAGTATTTT TRBJ2-3 many NA TRBV6-1
CASSLFRYGAGELFF TGTGCCAGCAGTTTATTCCGGTATGGGGCCGGGGAGCTGTTTTTT TRBJ2-2 few NA TRBV28
CASSPTGEGETQYF TGTGCCAGCTCACCAACAGGGGAGGGCGAGACCCAGTACTTC TRBJ2-5 many NA TRBV18
CGASEAGVWYEQYF TGCGGTGCTAGCGAGGCCGGGGTCTGGTACGAGCAGTACTTC TRBJ2-7 once NA TRBV20-1
CASSDRVLGNQPQHF TGTGCCAGCAGTGACAGGGTTTTGGGCAATCAGCCCCAGCATTTT TRBJ1-5 many NA TRBV6-1
CASSSRGTSGILF TGTGCCAGCAGCTCGCGTGGGACTAGCGGGATCCTCTTC TRBJ2-1 many TRBD2 TRBV7-9
CATSRDTDRDRHEQYF TGTGCCACCAGCAGAGATACGGACAGGGATAGGCACGAGCAGTACTTC TRBJ2-7 NA TRBD1 TRBV15
CASSLVQGRSYEQYF TGTGCCAGCAGCTTAGTACAGGGACGCTCGTACGAGCAGTACTTC TRBJ2-7 many NA TRBV7-2
CAWKGQGLQPQHF TGTGCCTGGAAGGGACAGGGTCTTCAGCCCCAGCATTTT TRBJ1-5 many TRBD1 TRBV30